One T cell receptor (beta chain) is described in this entry. Its binding antigen is unknown. Per-nucleotide qualities are absent, and no much larger clonotype sits a single base away. The time point label here, explained by the study, means: baseline before first vaccination. The vaccinee samples were drawn from two UK trials, COV001 and COV002, one of which was a single-blind randomized controlled phase 2/3 trial testing AZD1222 (ChAdOx1 nCoV-19) in healthy adults. Trial participant PBMC samples were collected at day 0 and day 28 after the second dose for TCRbeta chain sequencing. The CDR3 regions of human TCRbeta chains were analyzed by immunosequencing. For the original study's pipeline: Repertoire TCRs were matched against a reference library of SARS-CoV-2-specific TCRs generated with the MIRA antigen-specificity platform. Breadth was defined as the fraction of unique TCRs that were SARS-CoV-2-associated. Depth was defined as the fraction of total T cells that were SARS-CoV-2-associated. Using the MIRA data, each spike-specific TCR was mapped to the spike region that the TCR reacts to and placed in a CD4 or CD8 class. Log10-transformed breadth and depth values were compared by one-way ANOVA with Sidak's multiple comparisons tests. The table comes from immuneACCESS by way of TCRdb, which keeps in-frame sequences with V and J called. Part of the clones is missing from these tables; in studies checked, under half for an unresolved V gene and the rest for unknown reasons. The D gene and trimming were derived from the DNA, and the V and J assignments and clone size from that table. The sample includes 100,000 or so clones, with 70% to 90% observed a single time. Clones ranked in the top ten supply around 2.7% of the sample.

These data come from a study of T cell responses to AZD1222 COVID-19 vaccine (dated by TCRdb to the early 2020s). Background on the whole study: AZD1222 recipients with second doses at about 4 weeks or about 12 weeks were pooled, because spike-specific TCR depth and breadth did not differ between schedules. A total of 230 to 250 trial participants underwent TCR sequencing, of whom 207 had received two doses of AZD1222 and some 25 had received two doses of the MenACWY control vaccine. Trial participants were enrolled into age subgroups of 18-55, 56-69 and 70-plus years, which contained roughly 150, 30 and 60 TCR-sequenced participants, respectively. Results the study describes overall, beyond this receptor: Because no samples from the day 14 peak response were available, repertoires could be characterized only after the peak T cell response. A significant rise in spike-specific TCR breadth and depth was observed after two AZD1222 doses relative to day 0 and relative to MenACWY recipients. Most participants were white British and females outnumbered males, and the authors suggested that clonal diversity may have been underestimated. In the small 56-69-year group, the increase in depth fell short of significance, most likely because of low power. The whole spike protein was spanned by vaccine-associated CD4 TCRs, and dominant responses were seen in regions 160-218 and 743-854. Conclusions about previously exposed vaccinees were limited because only six AZD1222 recipients were SARS-CoV-2 seropositive at baseline. Nearly half of unique spike-specific TCRs reportedly recognized epitopes outside regions mutated in the B.1.351 and B.1.1.7 variants.

CDR1 is given as MGHDK and CDR2 as SYGVNS, both from the germline V gene. The junction shows trimming of 4 bases on V and 4 bases on J, plus 5 bases between the germline ends. The CDR3 starts with the cysteine, ends with the phenylalanine, and has 11 residues. The CDR3 DNA has 33 bases and is translated from base 1. The chain is encoded by TRBV25-1 joined to TRBJ2-7; a confident D gene designation cannot be given. The source is an adult in good health. The sequenced sample was peripheral blood, obtained on day 0 of AZD1222 vaccination. The CDR3 here reads CASSAQYEQYF. The base sequence is TGTGCCAGCAGTGCTCAATACGAGCAGTACTTC.